A selection of T cell receptor beta chains follows, all from one sample in a study of identical twins. TCRdb fed the 5' RACE reads into MiXCR, producing one record per CDR3 protein. The sample shows 1.5 million to 2 million distinct CDR3 sequences, around 33% of them seen only once. Sequenced input: cord blood. Every receptor here comes from a newborn girl in good health. The CDR3 runs from the conserved cysteine through the conserved F or W. D genes are given only for firm matches. Clone size appears in some rows only: once, few, many, or a class for an expanded clone.

>NA|TRBJ2-3|TRBV24-1|TRBD2
TGTGCCACCAGTAGGGGGACTAGCTTTTCCACAGATACGCAGTATTTT
CATSRGTSFSTDTQYF
>NA|TRBJ1-2|TRBV6-5|NA
TGTGCCAGCAGGTCCTTGATGGGGGGTACTAACTATGGCTACACCTTC
CASRSLMGGTNYGYTF
>NA|TRBJ2-1|TRBV7-2|TRBD2
TGTGCCAGCAGCTTAATTACGGGACTGAGGACTAGCGGGAGGGGAAATGAGCAGTTCTTC
CASSLITGLRTSGRGNEQFF
>NA|TRBJ2-2|TRBV5-1|NA
TGCGCCAGCAGCTTGGTACTGACGGTGACCGGGGAGCTGTTTTTT
CASSLVLTVTGELFF
>NA|TRBJ2-3|TRBV6-2/TRBV6-3|NA
TGTGCCAGCAAGATAGGGACTAGCACAGATACGCAGTATTTT
CASKIGTSTDTQYF
>NA|TRBJ2-7|TRBV12-3/TRBV12-4|NA
TGTGCCAGCAGTTTACCCTCCAGGGCCATCTACGAGCAGTACTTC
CASSLPSRAIYEQYF
>few|TRBJ2-1|TRBV12-3/TRBV12-4|NA
TGTGCCAGCAGTTTGGGAGCGCGGGGGCCACCCTACAATGAGCAGTTCTTC
CASSLGARGPPYNEQFF
>NA|TRBJ1-1|TRBV6-1|NA
TGTGCCAGCAGTGAAAATCCCAGGAGCACTAGATCGTACACTGAAGCTTTCTTT
CASSENPRSTRSYTEAFF
>few|TRBJ2-7|TRBV7-2|NA
TGTGCCAGCTCAGAAACCAGGGAGCACGAGCAGTACTTC
CASSETREHEQYF
>once|TRBJ2-5|TRBV5-1|TRBD2
TGCGCCAGCAGATCTCGACTAGCGGGAGTAGGGTCGGAGACCCAGTACTTC
CASRSRLAGVGSETQYF
>NA|TRBJ2-1|TRBV6-1|NA
TGTGCCAGCAGCGTAAAGGGTATCTCCTACAATGAGCAGTTCTTC
CASSVKGISYNEQFF
>many|TRBJ2-7|TRBV20-1|TRBD1
TGCAGTGCTAGGACAGGGACCTACGAGCAGTACTTC
CSARTGTYEQYF
>few|TRBJ1-6|TRBV3-1|NA
TGTGCCAGCAGCCAAGGACAGCTAAATAATTCACCCCTCCACTTT
CASSQGQLNNSPLHF
>NA|TRBJ1-2|TRBV28|NA
TGTGCCAGCACAGGGATGTCTGGCTACACCTTC
CASTGMSGYTF
>few|TRBJ2-3|TRBV20-1|NA
TGCAGTGCTAAATTTGTACACACAGATACGCAGTATTTT
CSAKFVHTDTQYF
>few|TRBJ2-1|TRBV3-1|NA
TGTGCCAGCAGCCATCCACCGACTAGGGCGGTCAATGAGCAGTTCTTC
CASSHPPTRAVNEQFF
>NA|TRBJ1-2|TRBV6-2/TRBV6-3|TRBD1
TGTGCCAGCAACCCCACAGGGGACTATGGCTACACCTTC
CASNPTGDYGYTF
>NA|TRBJ2-3|TRBV7-2|TRBD2
TGTGCCAGCAGCTTTCATAGCGGGGGGGCCGCAGATACGCAGTATTTT
CASSFHSGGAADTQYF
>NA|TRBJ2-1|TRBV20-1|NA
TGCAGTGCTAGTCACGCCCGGTACAGAGGTCCCTCCTACAATGAGCAGTTCTTC
CSASHARYRGPSYNEQFF